Listed here is a single TCR beta chain. This CDR3 has 11 residues. Per the germline V gene, CDR1 is DFQATT and CDR2 is SNEGSKA (reference sequence). V shed 6 bases and J 7 bases; nucleotides not matched to a gene: 6. As originally analysed: Amplification with reference gene primers provided the estimates of nucleated cell counts. Sequencing was performed with immunoSEQ multiplex PCR; in TCRdb, only in-frame clones are kept and a portion is missing. V and J calls and clone size are given by that table; D and trimming were obtained from the DNA. Of about 94,000 clones in the sample, approximately 89% were seen once. The record originates from a study of blood T cell repertoires in COVID-19. Study as a whole: Both acute and convalescent COVID-19 samples were obtained from the United States, Italy and Spain. PBMCs, B-cell-depleted T cells, or T cells provided the cDNA or gDNA that made up the material.

Sequenced material: peripheral blood. The sequence came from a human donor with acute or convalescent COVID-19. The donor label of this sample is uncertain. V is TRBV20-1 and J is TRBJ2-7, with 7 bases aligning to TRBD2. Here the CDR3 DNA reads TGCAGTGCCCGGGGGGTTAGGGAGCAGTACTTC. Encoded protein: CSARGVREQYF.